A single sample is the source of the 22 T cell receptor beta chains below, sequenced in a study of blood T cell repertoires in COVID-19. Assay used: immunoSEQ multiplex PCR; TCRdb lists only in-frame clones, some missing. This sample has about 440,000 clones, with 90% found just once. The sample comprised PBMCs or T cells enriched from blood (not recorded which). The receptors shown here come from a man aged 18 to 35 who had recovered from COVID-19.

This chain links TRBV5-1 with TRBJ2-2, with 8 positions matching TRBD1. CDR1 is SGHRS, CDR2 YFSETQ, per germline. The CDR3 length is 14 residues. The junction had 7 bases not matched to a gene; V was cut back by 3 bases and J by 9 bases. CDR3 in DNA: TGCGCCAGCAGCTCAGGACAGGGTAATAGGGAGCTGTTTTTT. Translating gives CASSSGQGNRELFF. Supplemented by reference TRBV5-1 and TRBJ2-2, the full variable domain reads KAGVTQTPRYLIKTRGQQVTLSCSPISGHRSVSWYQQTPGQGLQFLFEYFSETQRNKGNFPGRFSGRQFSNSRSEMNVSTLELGDSALYLCASSSGQGNRELFFGEGSRLTVL.

V and J are TRBV7-9 and TRBJ1-1; the D is unclear. Trimming stripped 0 bases from V and 3 bases from J, with 11 bases between. CDR1 is SEHNR and CDR2 is FQNEAQ in the germline V gene (reference sequence). The CDR3 sequence is 15 residues long. CDR3 residues: CASSLAVEPDTEAFF. The CDR3 region has the DNA TGTGCCAGCAGCTTAGCGGTGGAGCCGGACACTGAAGCTTTCTTT.

The chain has TRBV29-1 and TRBJ2-3; 7 bases are a match to TRBD1. Germline CDR1 reads SQVTM; CDR2 reads ANQGSEA. Trimming at V came to 7 bases and at J to 2 bases, leaving 6 bases not matched to a gene. The CDR3 extends over 13 amino acids. CDR3 nucleotides: TGCAGCGCCGACAGGGTGAACACAGATACGCAGTATTTT. Translation: CSADRVNTDTQYF.

The chain carries TRBV7-2 and TRBJ1-2; TRBD1 is a possible D gene (5 bases). This CDR3 has 14 residues. Germline V gene lookup returns CDR1 SGHTA and CDR2 FQGNSA. Trimming stripped 5 bases from V and 0 bases from J, with 10 bases between. CDR3 bases: TGTGCCAGCAGCAAGAGACAGACTAACTATGGCTACACCTTC. Its translation is CASSKRQTNYGYTF.

J is TRBJ2-5 and V is TRBV2; TRBD2 is a possible D gene (6 bases). The CDR3 runs 15 residues. V was cut by 0 bases and J by 5 bases, with 13 bases left in between. CDR1 is SNHLY, CDR2 FYNNEI, per germline. DNA for the CDR3: TGTGCCAGCAGTGAAGCGCCGGGAGAGGGGGAGACCCAGTACTTC. It encodes CASSEAPGEGETQYF.

V usage is TRBV9 and J usage is TRBJ2-1, with TRBD2 matching 7 bases. V trimming: 0 bases; J trimming: 6 bases; junction bases outside the gene matches: 6. CDR3 length: 15 residues. From germline, CDR1 is SGDLS and CDR2 YYNGEE. The CDR3 here is CASSVEAGAFNEQFF. CDR3 DNA: TGTGCCAGCAGCGTAGAGGCGGGAGCGTTCAATGAGCAGTTCTTC.

The chain recombines TRBV28 with TRBJ2-1, with 8 bases fitting TRBD1. CDR1 and CDR2 from the germline V gene are MDHEN and SYDVKM. The CDR3 length is 12 residues. The J segment lost 13 bases and the V segment lost 6 bases, leaving 8 bases of the junction unmatched. CDR3 sequence (DNA): TGTGCCAGCAGCTTGGACAGGGCGGACCAGTTCTTC. This translates into CASSLDRADQFF. Using reference TRBV28 and TRBJ2-1 for the parts outside the CDR3, the full variable domain is DVKVTQSSRYLVKRTGEKVFLECVQDMDHENMFWYRQDPGLGLRLIYFSYDVKMKEKGDIPEGYSVSREKKERFSLILESASTNQTSMYLCASSLDRADQFFGPGTRLTVL.

J is TRBJ2-5 and V is TRBV18; TRBD1 matches at 9 bases. V lost 4 bases to trimming and J lost 7 bases; unmatched junction nucleotides: 13. The CDR3 extends over 16 amino acids. Germline lookup yields CDR1 KGHSH and CDR2 LQKENI. In nucleotides, the CDR3 is TGTGCCAGCTCACGGACACAGGGGGCGCAGGAAGGGACCCAGTACTTC. Its protein product is CASSRTQGAQEGTQYF.

The gene calls are TRBV14 and TRBJ1-3; no firm D call. The ends were cut back, 4 bases at V and 4 bases at J, with 5 bases in the middle. CDR1 and CDR2 from the germline V gene are SGHDN and FVKESK. The CDR3 runs to 12 residues. The CDR3, as DNA: TGTGCCAGCAGCCTACAGGGAAACACCATATATTTT. Residues: CASSLQGNTIYF.

The rearrangement joins TRBV7-9 to TRBJ1-6; D not resolved. Trimming removed 6 bases from V and 7 bases from J, with 13 bases in between. The CDR3 sequence is 14 residues long. Germline V CDR1 and CDR2: SEHNR, FQNEAQ (reference sequence). This chain's CDR3 is CASSRVIANSPLHF. The CDR3 coding sequence is TGTGCCAGCAGTCGTGTTATCGCGAATTCACCCCTCCACTTT.

There are a few counts of this clone. The rearrangement uses TRBV5-1 and TRBJ1-2, with D unclear. The V gene's germline CDR1 is SGHRS and CDR2 YFSETQ. The CDR3 loop spans 15 amino acids. The V and J ends lost 1 base and 1 base respectively, with 11 bases between them. CDR3 DNA sequence: TGCGCCAGCAGCTTGTGGCCACAGAATAACTATGGCTACACCTTC. This encodes CASSLWPQNNYGYTF.

J is TRBJ1-5 and V is TRBV10-1; no clear D gene. The CDR3 spans 14 residues. Between the trimmed V and J ends, which lost 3 bases and 2 bases, there was a span of 8 bases. Germline CDR1 reads WNHNN; CDR2 reads SYGVQD (reference sequence). The CDR3 DNA reads as TGCGCCAGCAGTGATTGGGGAGGCAATCAGCCCCAGCATTTT. This sequence encodes CASSDWGGNQPQHF.

The rearrangement joins TRBV7-9 to TRBJ1-1, with D possibly matching TRBD1 (5 bases). The V end was cut by 3 bases, the J end by 0 bases, with 8 bases between. The CDR3 totals 14 residues. CDR1 and CDR2 from the germline V gene are SEHNR and FQNEAQ (reference sequence). In DNA, the CDR3 is TGTGCCAGCAGCTTCGGAGGGGTGAACACTGAAGCTTTCTTT. Encoded protein: CASSFGGVNTEAFF. Based on the CDR3 plus reference TRBV7-9 and TRBJ1-1, the full variable domain is DTGVSQNPRHKITKRGQNVTFRCDPISEHNRLYWYRQTLGQGPEFLTYFQNEAQLEKSRLLSDRFSAERPKGSFSTLEIQRTEQGDSAMYLCASSFGGVNTEAFFGQGTRLTVV.

A few counts support this clone. The chain carries TRBV5-6 and TRBJ1-2; weak D call: TRBD1 (5 bases). The CDR3 extends over 15 amino acids. Trimming stripped 3 bases from V and 1 base from J, with 13 bases between. CDR1 SGHDT and CDR2 YYEEEE come from the germline V gene. This CDR3 reads CASSSQGSHNYGYTF. CDR3 nucleotide sequence: TGTGCCAGCAGCTCCCAGGGATCCCATAACTATGGCTACACCTTC.

The CDR3 DNA is TGTGCCAGCACCGGACAGGGAAACTATGGCTACACCTTC. Its protein product is CASTGQGNYGYTF. The chain joins TRBV28 to TRBJ1-2, with TRBD1 matching 8 bases. This CDR3 contains 13 residues. The J segment lost 2 bases and the V segment lost 7 bases, leaving 3 bases of the junction unmatched. CDR1 and CDR2 (germline): MDHEN, SYDVKM.

The rearrangement links TRBV5-4 to TRBJ1-2, with TRBD1 identical over 10 bases. Trimming cost V 4 bases and J 2 bases; bases outside gene matches: 8. The CDR3 contains 16 residues. Germline CDR1 and CDR2: SGHNT and YYREEE (reference sequence). The CDR3 DNA is TGTGCCAGCAGCCATGCCACGGGACAGGGGAACTATGGCTACACCTTC. Protein: CASSHATGQGNYGYTF. The whole variable domain, filled in from reference TRBV5-4 and TRBJ1-2, reads ETGVTQSPTHLIKTRGQQVTLRCSSQSGHNTVSWYQQALGQGPQFIFQYYREEENGRGNFPPRFSGLQFPNYSSELNVNALELDDSALYLCASSHATGQGNYGYTFGSGTRLTVV.

The chain employs TRBV12-3 or TRBV12-4 and TRBJ2-7; no definite D call. Trimming left V 5 bases short and J 0 bases short, with 8 bases between. The CDR3 extends over 13 amino acids. The CDR3 protein is CASSSRSSYEQYF. The CDR3 nucleotides are TGTGCCAGCAGTAGCCGAAGCTCCTACGAGCAGTACTTC.

The chain recombines TRBV18 with TRBJ2-7, with D possibly TRBD2 on 5 matching bases. The CDR3 covers 12 residues. Trimming pared 4 bases from V and 4 bases from J, leaving 8 bases between. Per germline, CDR1 KGHSH and CDR2 LQKENI. CDR3: CASSRGMYEQYF. The CDR3 DNA is TGTGCCAGCTCACGAGGGATGTACGAGCAGTACTTC.

V and J are TRBV11-3 and TRBJ1-5; TRBD1 is a possible D gene (5 bases). Germline-derived CDR1 and CDR2 are SGHNT and YENEEA. V lost 6 bases, J lost 9 bases, and 12 bases lay in between. The CDR3 loop spans 12 amino acids. In nucleotides, the CDR3 is TGTGCCAGCAGAGGGGCTGTCGGGCCCCAGCATTTT. Its translation is CASRGAVGPQHF.

CDR3 DNA: TGCAGTGCTAAACCTAGTCGCGAGCAGTACTTC. Translation gives CSAKPSREQYF. The J gene is TRBJ2-7, the V gene TRBV20-1; D uncertain. Trimming pared 4 bases from V and 6 bases from J, leaving 10 bases between. This CDR3 contains 11 residues. Germline CDR1 and CDR2: DFQATT and SNEGSKA (reference sequence).

CDR3: CASSYDRDYGYTF. Written as DNA, the CDR3 is TGTGCCAGCAGTTACGACAGGGACTATGGCTACACCTTC. The chain employs TRBV9 and TRBJ1-2, with 7 bases identical to TRBD1. The CDR3 spans 13 residues. Germline-derived CDR1 and CDR2 are SGDLS and YYNGEE. J was trimmed by 3 bases and V by 5 bases; bases with no gene match: 4. The full variable domain, in which reference TRBV9 and TRBJ1-2 provide the parts outside the CDR3, is DSGVTQTPKHLITATGQRVTLRCSPRSGDLSVYWYQQSLDQGLQFLIQYYNGEERAKGNILERFSAQQFPDLHSELNLSSLELGDSALYFCASSYDRDYGYTFGSGTRLTVV.

The chain combines TRBV6-5 with TRBJ1-1; D is possibly TRBD1 (5 bases). The CDR3 has 13 amino acids. Trimming took off 10 bases at V and 1 base at J, with 13 bases between the two ends. Germline assignment: CDR1 MNHEY and CDR2 SVGAGI. The CDR3: CATAGLANTEAFF. Here the CDR3 DNA reads TGTGCCACCGCAGGGTTGGCGAACACTGAAGCTTTCTTT.